This T cell receptor beta chain was sequenced for a study of blood T cells in healthy people across ages. For the study at large: Template switching retrieved approximately one barcoded beta molecule for each two T cells.

Study-wide results and limits: TCR beta diversity was tightly associated with the proportion of naive T cells.

To note about this clonotype: As yet, its antigen is unknown. At one boundary the junction diverges from the germline segment, which might be a read error.

This CDR3 is built from 13 residues. Germline V gene data show CDR1 as MNHNY and CDR2 as SVGAGI (reference sequence). The donors, healthy Caucasians from Russia, were aged about 6 to 100. The use of a sample-barcoded 5' primer and a J-beta primer mix characterized a second PCR of about 7 to 12 cycles. A single record per CDR3 protein comes from TCRdb applying MiXCR to the 5' RACE reads. Altogether some 1.5 million distinct CDR3 sequences are present, about 28% being singletons, with the ten largest covering less than 9.5%. The sequenced material came from blood. This sequence joins TRBV6-6 and TRBJ2-5; D is unclear. The receptor comes from a woman aged 25 to 39 in good health. Here the CDR3 DNA reads TGTGTCAGCAGTCCCCCGAGCGAAGAGACCCAGTACTTC. Residues: CVSSPPSEETQYF.